This T cell receptor (beta chain) originates from a study of cytomegalovirus exposure and HLA in healthy donors. General study results and limits: It was assumed in the presence/absence analyses that sequencing depth was roughly uniform across donors. Later examination showed HLA-associated TCR beta chains had greater clonal expansion than equally common others.

The PCR contained 60 Vbeta and 13 Jbeta primers. The method was immunoSEQ multiplex PCR; TCRdb's version includes in-frame clones alone and lacks a portion of them. This table has some 100,000 clones, roughly 70% appearing once. This clone was recorded a few times. The antigen is not known. Germline CDR1 and CDR2: SGHDN and FVKESK. Trimming removed 4 bases at V and 0 bases at J, with 6 bases between. The CDR3 contains 13 residues. The sequenced sample consisted of PBMCs. The sequence was obtained from a woman under 30 in good health and CMV-seropositive. The chain couples TRBV14 to TRBJ1-1; no clear D gene. Written as DNA, the CDR3 is TGTGCCAGCAGCCTTCAGATGAACACTGAAGCTTTCTTT. Protein: CASSLQMNTEAFF.